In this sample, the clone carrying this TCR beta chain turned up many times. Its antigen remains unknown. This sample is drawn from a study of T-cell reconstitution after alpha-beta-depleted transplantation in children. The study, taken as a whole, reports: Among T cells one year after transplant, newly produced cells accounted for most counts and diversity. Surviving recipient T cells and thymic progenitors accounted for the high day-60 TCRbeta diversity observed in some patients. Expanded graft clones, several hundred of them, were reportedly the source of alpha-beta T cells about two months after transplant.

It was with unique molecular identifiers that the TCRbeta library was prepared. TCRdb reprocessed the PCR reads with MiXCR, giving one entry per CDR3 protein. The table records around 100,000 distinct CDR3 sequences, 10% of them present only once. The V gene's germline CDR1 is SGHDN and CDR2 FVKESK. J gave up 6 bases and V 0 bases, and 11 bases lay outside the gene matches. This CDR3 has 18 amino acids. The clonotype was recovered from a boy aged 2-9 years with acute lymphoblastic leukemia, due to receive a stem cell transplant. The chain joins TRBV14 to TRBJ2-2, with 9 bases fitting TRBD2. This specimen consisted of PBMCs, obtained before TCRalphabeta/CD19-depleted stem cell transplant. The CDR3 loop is CASSQDGVLAGFSGELFF. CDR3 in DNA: TGTGCCAGCAGCCAAGATGGGGTTCTAGCGGGATTCTCCGGGGAGCTGTTTTTT.